This entry describes one T cell receptor beta chain. Its cognate antigen is unknown. Treatment given: oral pan-JAK inhibitor, 5-10 mg twice daily. Collected material from alopecia areata patients comprised lesional scalp punch biopsies and peripheral blood. From PBMCs, CD4+ and CD8+ T cells were sorted. The sample is drawn from a study of CD8+ T cells in alopecia areata. Study information: It was oral tofacitinib, at 5 to 10 mg twice daily, that treated patients received.

Study-level findings and limits: Alphabeta T cells residing in normal skin are also sequenced in scalp samples.

The ends were cut back, 0 bases at V and 7 bases at J, with 15 bases in the middle. CDR3 length equals 15 residues. Germline V gene lookup returns CDR1 MGHRA and CDR2 YSYEKL. RNA was extracted and reverse transcribed into cDNA as the sequencing template. Sequencing was performed with immunoSEQ multiplex PCR; in TCRdb, only in-frame clones are kept and a portion is missing. The profile shows roughly 190,000 clones, approximately 56% of them singletons. The rearrangement links TRBV4-1 to TRBJ1-2; D not resolved. The sample was CD4+ T cells sorted from blood, taken at week 4, from a patient treated with tofacitinib. The source is a human donor with alopecia areata. CDR3 loop: CASSQDGGLPFGYTF. The CDR3 bases are TGCGCCAGCAGCCAAGACGGAGGGCTCCCCTTTGGCTACACCTTC.